Given below is one T cell receptor (beta chain) in context. What it binds is not known. The method was immunoSEQ multiplex PCR; TCRdb's version includes in-frame clones alone and lacks a portion of them. Of about 93,000 clones listed, around 91% were seen once; the top ten hold more than 2%. This entry belongs to a study of T cell responses to AZD1222 COVID-19 vaccine. Study-wide results and caveats: Repertoire samples came only from after the peak T cell response. Among vaccine-associated CD4 TCRs, coverage spanned spike, with dominance at 160-218 and 743-854. At study baseline, merely about 6 AZD1222 recipients were seropositive. Among the donors, most were white British and more were female, and clonal diversity was possibly underestimated.

Germline CDR1 LGHNA, CDR2 YNFKEQ. The V and J ends lost 0 bases and 8 bases, in that order; junction bases with no gene match: 5. The CDR3 length is 14 residues. J is TRBJ1-2 and V is TRBV4-2; 8 bases map to TRBD1. The sample in question was peripheral blood, obtained 28 days after the second AZD1222 dose. The TCR was taken from an adult who received the AZD1222 COVID-19 vaccine. The CDR3 sequence is CASSQDRQGRGYTF. CDR3 DNA: TGTGCCAGCAGCCAAGATAGACAGGGGAGAGGCTACACCTTC.